This TCR beta chain came from a study of T cell responses to AZD1222 COVID-19 vaccine. Deletions cut 6 bases from V and 5 bases from J, with 10 bases between. From germline, CDR1 is ENHRY and CDR2 SYGVKD. This CDR3 is built from 12 residues. Comments on this clone: What it binds is unknown.

Overall study results and limits: The CD4 TCRs associated with vaccination extended across spike and predominated at 160-218 and 743-854. Donors skewed white British and female; clonal diversity was possibly underestimated. The reported proportion of spike-specific TCRs targeting unmutated variant regions was nearly half.

Libraries were prepared by immunoSEQ multiplex PCR; TCRdb keeps only in-frame clonotypes and omits some of them. The sample spans some 150,000 clones; the ten largest clones claim around 2.4%. This sequence was found in an adult in good health. V is TRBV10-3 and J is TRBJ2-5, with no clear D. The sample taken for sequencing was peripheral blood. In DNA, the CDR3 is TGTGCCATCAGCTACCAAGGGGAGACCCAGTACTTC. Its protein is CAISYQGETQYF.